The 14 T cell receptor beta chains below all came from one sample that was sequenced in a study of radiation and T cells in renal cell carcinoma. The time point denotes: blood 4 weeks post-SBRT, at nephrectomy. As for treatment: 15 Gy SBRT to primary tumor, nephrectomy 4 weeks later. Produced via immunoSEQ multiplex PCR; TCRdb's table is partial and in-frame only. Of about 86,000 clones listed, approximately 80% are singletons. This material consisted of blood, taken from a patient whose treatment included radiotherapy and nephrectomy. The receptors were gathered from a man aged 50 or older with renal cell carcinoma.

The chain employs TRBV19 and TRBJ1-2; 7 nucleotides match TRBD1. The CDR3 covers 17 residues. The V gene end was trimmed by 4 bases and the J gene end by 0 bases; junction bases not matched to a gene: 11. The germline V gene has CDR1 LNHDA and CDR2 SQIVND (reference sequence). The DNA of the CDR3 is TGTGCCAGTAGTAACGACCGCGGGACAGAAGCTAACTATGGCTACACCTTC. Its protein product is CASSNDRGTEANYGYTF.

The chain employs TRBV4-1 and TRBJ1-1; D not certain. The CDR3 totals 13 residues. Trimming cost V 2 bases and J 11 bases, with 15 bases left between them. CDR1 is MGHRA and CDR2 is YSYEKL in the germline V gene. The chain's CDR3 is CASSQTGRPQAFF. As DNA, the CDR3 is TGCGCCAGCAGCCAAACTGGCCGCCCTCAGGCTTTCTTT.

CDR3 bases: TGTGCCAGCACCCCCGGGACAGCTGGGGCCAACGTCCTGACTTTC. It yields the protein CASTPGTAGANVLTF. This chain uses TRBV6-1 with TRBJ2-6, with 7 bases identical to TRBD1. Germline CDR1 and CDR2: MNHNS and SASEGT. V gave up 7 bases and J gave up 2 bases; unmatched junction bases: 5. This CDR3 is 15 amino acids long.

This clone came up a few times. The rearrangement joins TRBV5-1 to TRBJ2-1; weak D call: TRBD2 (7 bases). Germline V gives CDR1 SGHRS, CDR2 YFSETQ. This CDR3 comprises 15 residues. The ends were cut back, 9 bases at V and 9 bases at J, with 25 bases in the middle. CDR3 loop: CATSVGGRTASEQFF. CDR3 DNA: TGCGCCACGTCAGTCGGGGGGCGGACAGCTAGTGAGCAGTTCTTC.

The chain combines TRBV5-6 with TRBJ2-5; no clear D gene. Deletions cut 4 bases from V and 1 base from J, with 14 bases between. Germline assignment: CDR1 SGHDT and CDR2 YYEEEE. CDR3 size: 15 residues. The chain's CDR3 is CASSPTPAPQETQYF. The CDR3, as DNA: TGTGCCAGCAGCCCGACCCCCGCCCCCCAAGAGACCCAGTACTTC.

This clone was picked up many times. The gene calls are TRBV6-5 and TRBJ2-3; D is undetermined. CDR3 length: 13 amino acids. The V gene's germline CDR1 is MNHEY and CDR2 SVGAGI. The ends were cut back, 7 bases at V and 5 bases at J, with 13 bases in the middle. The DNA for the CDR3 is TGTGCCAGCACCATACTGGATGGAGATACGCAGTATTTT. Its translation: CASTILDGDTQYF.

The V call is TRBV5-1, the J call TRBJ2-6; D gene ambiguous. V was clipped by 0 bases and J by 0 bases, with 7 bases between them. CDR1 and CDR2 from the germline V gene are SGHRS and YFSETQ. This CDR3 is 16 amino acids long. The CDR3, as DNA: TGCGCCAGCAGCTTGGCCCCGGGCTCTGGGGCCAACGTCCTGACTTTC. Its translation is CASSLAPGSGANVLTF. The entire variable domain, with the rest obtained from reference TRBV5-1 and TRBJ2-6, is as follows: KAGVTQTPRYLIKTRGQQVTLSCSPISGHRSVSWYQQTPGQGLQFLFEYFSETQRNKGNFPGRFSGRQFSNSRSEMNVSTLELGDSALYLCASSLAPGSGANVLTFGAGSRLTVL.

The rearrangement joins TRBV27 to TRBJ2-7, with unresolved D. The germline V gene encodes CDR1 MNHEY and CDR2 SMNVEV (reference sequence). This CDR3 is built from 14 residues. Trimming shortened V by 2 bases and J by 2 bases, and 10 bases separated the two germline ends. Here the CDR3 DNA reads TGTGCCAGCAGTTTAAGGAGAGACCCCTACGAGCAGTACTTC. Translated: CASSLRRDPYEQYF.

This clone was picked up one time. This chain uses TRBV6-1 with TRBJ2-2; D gene ambiguous. CDR1 is MNHNS, CDR2 SASEGT, per germline. The CDR3 contains 14 residues. Trimming shortened V by 3 bases and J by 4 bases, and 9 bases separated the two germline ends. The CDR3 nucleotides read TGTGCCAGCAGTGAGGGATATATCACCGGGGAGCTGTTTTTT. This codes for CASSEGYITGELFF.

This clone was counted only a few times. V is TRBV5-1 and J is TRBJ2-5; 7 positions agree with TRBD1. Germline lookup yields CDR1 SGHRS and CDR2 YFSETQ. V gave up 0 bases and J gave up 4 bases; unmatched junction bases: 6. This CDR3 region has 15 residues. This CDR3 is CASSLEGGAAETQYF. The CDR3 DNA is TGCGCCAGCAGCTTGGAAGGGGGCGCGGCAGAGACCCAGTACTTC.

The chain links TRBV5-6 to TRBJ2-7; 9 bases match TRBD1. The ends lost 3 bases at V and 6 bases at J; junction bases unmatched: 4. CDR1 SGHDT and CDR2 YYEEEE come from the germline V gene. The CDR3 runs 13 residues. CDR3 nucleotides: TGTGCCAGCAGCTGGGACAGGGTTGGCGAGCAGTACTTC. This translates into CASSWDRVGEQYF.

The chain is built from TRBV6-6 and TRBJ1-5; 10 positions agree with TRBD1. Germline V gives CDR1 MNHNY, CDR2 SVGAGI (reference sequence). The CDR3 consists of 16 residues. V shed 2 bases and J 1 base; nucleotides not matched to a gene: 2. This chain's CDR3 is CASSYGQGGSNQPQHF. In DNA form, the CDR3 reads TGTGCCAGCAGTTACGGACAGGGGGGGAGCAATCAGCCCCAGCATTTT.

About this clone itself: Germline is not matched at one junction end, which may reflect a read error. This rearrangement joins TRBV7-7 to TRBJ2-5; possibly TRBD2 for D (6 bases). The V gene's germline CDR1 is SSHAT and CDR2 FNYEAQ (reference sequence). The CDR3 extends over 15 amino acids. CDR3 nucleotides: TGTGCTAGCAGCTTAGATGGCGGGGACGGAGAGACCCAGTACTTC. Its protein product is CASSLDGGDGETQYF.

The sample holds a few counts of this clone. This chain uses TRBV7-8 with TRBJ1-6; D remains ambiguous. Germline V gene lookup returns CDR1 SGHVS and CDR2 FQNEAQ. This CDR3 spans 15 amino acids. Trimming removed 8 bases at V and 4 bases at J, with 15 bases between. CDR3 sequence (DNA): TGTGCCAGCGGGCCTGAGACGGATTATAATTCACCCCTCCACTTT. Amino acids: CASGPETDYNSPLHF.